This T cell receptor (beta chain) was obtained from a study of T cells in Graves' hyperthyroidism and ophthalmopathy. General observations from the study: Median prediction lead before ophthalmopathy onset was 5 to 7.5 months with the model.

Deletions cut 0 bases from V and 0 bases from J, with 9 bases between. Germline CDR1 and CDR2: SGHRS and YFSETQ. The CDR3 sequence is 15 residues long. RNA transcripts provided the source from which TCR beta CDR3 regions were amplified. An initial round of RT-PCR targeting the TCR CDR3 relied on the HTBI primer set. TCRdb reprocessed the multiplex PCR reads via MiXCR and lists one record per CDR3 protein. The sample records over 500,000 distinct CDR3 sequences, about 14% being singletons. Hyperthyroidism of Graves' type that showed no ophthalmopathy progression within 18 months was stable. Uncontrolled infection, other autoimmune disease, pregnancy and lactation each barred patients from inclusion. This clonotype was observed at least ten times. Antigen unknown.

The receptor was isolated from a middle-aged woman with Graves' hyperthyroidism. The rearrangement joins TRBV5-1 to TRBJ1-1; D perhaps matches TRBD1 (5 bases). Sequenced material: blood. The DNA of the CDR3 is TGCGCCAGCAGCTTGGCAGGGAACATGAACACTGAAGCTTTCTTT. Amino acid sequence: CASSLAGNMNTEAFF.